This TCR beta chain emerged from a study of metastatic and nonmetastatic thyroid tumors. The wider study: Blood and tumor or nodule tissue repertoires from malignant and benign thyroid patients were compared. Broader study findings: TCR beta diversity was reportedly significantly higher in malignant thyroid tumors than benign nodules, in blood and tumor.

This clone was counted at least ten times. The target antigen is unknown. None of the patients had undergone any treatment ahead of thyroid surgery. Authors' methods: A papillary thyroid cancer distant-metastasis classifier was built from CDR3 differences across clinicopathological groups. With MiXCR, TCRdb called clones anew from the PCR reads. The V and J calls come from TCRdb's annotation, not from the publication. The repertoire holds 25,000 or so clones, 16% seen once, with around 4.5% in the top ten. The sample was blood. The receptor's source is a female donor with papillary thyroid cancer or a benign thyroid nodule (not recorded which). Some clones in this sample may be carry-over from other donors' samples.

CDR3 coding DNA: TGTGCCAGCAGCTTAAAAGGATTAGGGGTATCGGGTACCGCAGATACGCAGTATTTT. Residues: CASSLKGLGVSGTADTQYF. This chain uses TRBV7-3 with TRBJ2-3; maybe TRBD1 (5 bases). The V end was cut by 1 base, the J end by 4 bases, with 24 bases between. The CDR3 extends over 19 amino acids. Per germline, CDR1 SGHTA and CDR2 FQGTGA.